This T cell receptor (beta chain) emerged from a study of PD-L1 blockade in urothelial cancer. The wider study: Males with bladder-origin urothelial cancer made up about 85% of the roughly 29 patients.

Pretreatment sampling and on-treatment sampling together yielded between 1 and 8 samples for each patient. CDR3 length equals 14 residues. After removal of 4 bases from V and 5 bases from J, the junction contained 8 bases not matched to a gene. The germline V gene encodes CDR1 MDHEN and CDR2 SYDVKM. The method was immunoSEQ multiplex PCR; TCRdb's version includes in-frame clones alone and lacks a portion of them. The table shows under 40,000 clones, with over 70% occurring only once. The chain combines TRBV28 with TRBJ2-7; 7 bases align to TRBD2. Sequencing used PBMCs, obtained around atezolizumab (anti-PD-L1) treatment. The TCR sequence derives from a man in his sixties or seventies with urothelial cancer. CDR3 sequence: CASSYGVAGDEQYF. The CDR3 DNA sequence: TGTGCCAGCAGTTACGGGGTGGCGGGAGACGAGCAGTACTTC.